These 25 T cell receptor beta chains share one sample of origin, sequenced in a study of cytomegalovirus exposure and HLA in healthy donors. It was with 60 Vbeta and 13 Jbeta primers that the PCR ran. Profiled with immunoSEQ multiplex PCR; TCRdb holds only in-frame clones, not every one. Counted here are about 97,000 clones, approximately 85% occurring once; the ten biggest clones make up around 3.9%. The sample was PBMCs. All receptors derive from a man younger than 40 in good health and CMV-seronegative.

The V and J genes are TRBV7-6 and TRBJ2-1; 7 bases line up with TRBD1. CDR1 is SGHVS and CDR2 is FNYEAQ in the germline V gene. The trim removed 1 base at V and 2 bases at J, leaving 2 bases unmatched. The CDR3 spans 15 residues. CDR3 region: CASSLGQGPYNEQFF. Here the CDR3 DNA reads TGTGCCAGCAGCTTAGGACAGGGACCCTACAATGAGCAGTTCTTC.

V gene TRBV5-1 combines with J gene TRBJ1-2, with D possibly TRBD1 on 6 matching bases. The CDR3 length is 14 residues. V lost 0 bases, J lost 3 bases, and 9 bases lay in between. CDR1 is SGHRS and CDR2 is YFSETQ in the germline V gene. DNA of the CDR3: TGCGCCAGCAGCTTGGGGGACAAGTACTATGGCTACACCTTC. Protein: CASSLGDKYYGYTF.

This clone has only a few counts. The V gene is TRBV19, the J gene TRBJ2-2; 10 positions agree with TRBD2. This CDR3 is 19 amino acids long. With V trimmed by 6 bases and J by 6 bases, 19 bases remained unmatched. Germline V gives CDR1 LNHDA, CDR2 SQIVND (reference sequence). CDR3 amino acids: CASRFRLAGEFELAGELFF. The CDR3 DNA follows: TGTGCCAGTAGGTTTAGGCTAGCGGGAGAATTTGAACTAGCCGGGGAGCTGTTTTTT.

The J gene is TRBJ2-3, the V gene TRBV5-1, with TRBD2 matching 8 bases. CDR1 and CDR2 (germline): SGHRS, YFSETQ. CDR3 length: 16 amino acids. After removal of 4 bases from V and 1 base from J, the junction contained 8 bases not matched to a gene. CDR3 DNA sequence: TGCGCCAGCAGCCCCCAAGGAGCGGGGGGCACAGATACGCAGTATTTT. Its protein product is CASSPQGAGGTDTQYF.

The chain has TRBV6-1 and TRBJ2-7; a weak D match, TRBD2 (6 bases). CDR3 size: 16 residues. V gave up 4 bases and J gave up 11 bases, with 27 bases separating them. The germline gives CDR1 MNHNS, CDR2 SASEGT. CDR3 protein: CASSGGRDQLGGTKYF. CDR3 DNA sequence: TGTGCCAGCAGTGGTGGTCGGGATCAACTAGGAGGGACCAAGTACTTC.

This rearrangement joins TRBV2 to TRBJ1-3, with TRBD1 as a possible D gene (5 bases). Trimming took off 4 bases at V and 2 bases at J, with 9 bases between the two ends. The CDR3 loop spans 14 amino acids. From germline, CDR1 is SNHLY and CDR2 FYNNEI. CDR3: CASSAQGAGNTIYF. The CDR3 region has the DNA TGTGCCAGCAGTGCCCAAGGGGCTGGAAACACCATATATTTT.

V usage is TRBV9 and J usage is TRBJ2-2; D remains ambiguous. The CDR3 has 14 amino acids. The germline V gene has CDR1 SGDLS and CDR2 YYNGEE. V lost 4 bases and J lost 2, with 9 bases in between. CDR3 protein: CASSPRHNTGELFF. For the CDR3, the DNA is TGTGCCAGCAGCCCTCGACATAACACCGGGGAGCTGTTTTTT.

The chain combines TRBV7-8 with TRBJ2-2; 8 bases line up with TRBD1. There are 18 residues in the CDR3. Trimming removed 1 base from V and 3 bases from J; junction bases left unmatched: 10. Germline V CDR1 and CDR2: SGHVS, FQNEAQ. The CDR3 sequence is CASSLVSGTGFYTGELFF. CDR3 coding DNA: TGTGCCAGCAGCTTAGTGTCCGGGACAGGCTTCTACACCGGGGAGCTGTTTTTT.

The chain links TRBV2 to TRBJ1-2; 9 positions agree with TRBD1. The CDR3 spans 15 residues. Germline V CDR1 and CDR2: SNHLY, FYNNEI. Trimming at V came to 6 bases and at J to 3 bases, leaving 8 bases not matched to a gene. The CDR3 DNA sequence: TGTGCCAGCAGGGGAGGACAGGGGATAGACTATGGCTACACCTTC. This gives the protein CASRGGQGIDYGYTF.

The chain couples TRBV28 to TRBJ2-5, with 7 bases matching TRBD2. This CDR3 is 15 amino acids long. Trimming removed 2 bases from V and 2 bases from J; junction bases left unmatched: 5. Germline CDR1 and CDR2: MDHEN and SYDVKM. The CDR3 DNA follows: TGTGCCAGCAGTTTAGGGTCGCGGGAGCAAGAGACCCAGTACTTC. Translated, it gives CASSLGSREQETQYF.

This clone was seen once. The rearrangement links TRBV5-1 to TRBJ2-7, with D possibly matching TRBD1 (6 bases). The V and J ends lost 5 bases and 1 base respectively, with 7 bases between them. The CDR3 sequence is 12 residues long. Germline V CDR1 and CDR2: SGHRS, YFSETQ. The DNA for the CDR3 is TGCGCCAGCAGGGACAGTTCCTACGAGCAGTACTTC. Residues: CASRDSSYEQYF.

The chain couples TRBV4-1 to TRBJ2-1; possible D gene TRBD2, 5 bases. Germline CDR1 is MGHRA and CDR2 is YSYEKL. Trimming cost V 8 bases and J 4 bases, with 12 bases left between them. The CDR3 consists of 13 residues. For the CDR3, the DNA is TGCGCCAGCGGAGGACTGTCGTACAATGAGCAGTTCTTC. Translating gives CASGGLSYNEQFF.

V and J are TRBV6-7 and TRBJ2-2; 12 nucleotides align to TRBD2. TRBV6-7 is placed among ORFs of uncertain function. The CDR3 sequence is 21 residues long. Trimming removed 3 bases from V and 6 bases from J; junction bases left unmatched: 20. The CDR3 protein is CASSYGLLPSGRAELPGELFF. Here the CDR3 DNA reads TGTGCCAGCAGTTATGGTCTCTTGCCTAGCGGGAGGGCCGAGTTACCCGGGGAGCTGTTTTTT.

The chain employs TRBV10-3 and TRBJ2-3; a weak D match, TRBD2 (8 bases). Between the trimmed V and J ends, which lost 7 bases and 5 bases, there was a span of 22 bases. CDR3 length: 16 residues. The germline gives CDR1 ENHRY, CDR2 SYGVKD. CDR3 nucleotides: TGTGCCATCAAGGATCCTACGGGAGGGGGCAAAGATACGCAGTATTTT. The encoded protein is CAIKDPTGGGKDTQYF.

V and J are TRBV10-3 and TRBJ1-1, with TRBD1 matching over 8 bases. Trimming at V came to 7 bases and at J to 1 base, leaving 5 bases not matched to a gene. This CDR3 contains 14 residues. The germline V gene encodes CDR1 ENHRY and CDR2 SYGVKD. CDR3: CAINPGTGNTEAFF. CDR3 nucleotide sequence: TGTGCCATCAACCCCGGGACAGGGAACACTGAAGCTTTCTTT.

The CDR3 loop is CASSSTASGTATDTQYF. CDR3 nucleotides: TGTGCCAGCAGCTCGACGGCTAGCGGGACTGCCACAGATACGCAGTATTTT. The chain links TRBV5-8 to TRBJ2-3; 9 bases align to TRBD2. The CDR3 contains 17 residues. The V segment lost 3 bases and the J segment 2 bases; nucleotides outside the gene matches: 10. Germline V CDR1 and CDR2: SGHTS, YDEGEE.

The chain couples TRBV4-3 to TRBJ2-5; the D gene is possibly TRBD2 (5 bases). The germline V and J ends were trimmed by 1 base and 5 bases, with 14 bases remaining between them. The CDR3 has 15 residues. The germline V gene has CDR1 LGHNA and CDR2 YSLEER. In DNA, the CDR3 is TGCGCCAGCAGCCAAGCCTTTCGGGGTTTGGAGACCCAGTACTTC. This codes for CASSQAFRGLETQYF.

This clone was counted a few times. The CDR3 region has the DNA TGCGCCAGCAGCCCCGGGACAGACGAGCAGTACTTC. It is translated as CASSPGTDEQYF. The rearrangement links TRBV5-1 to TRBJ2-7; 7 nucleotides line up with TRBD1. J gave up 5 bases and V 4 bases, and 3 bases lay outside the gene matches. This CDR3 has 12 residues. Germline V lookup: CDR1 SGHRS, CDR2 YFSETQ.

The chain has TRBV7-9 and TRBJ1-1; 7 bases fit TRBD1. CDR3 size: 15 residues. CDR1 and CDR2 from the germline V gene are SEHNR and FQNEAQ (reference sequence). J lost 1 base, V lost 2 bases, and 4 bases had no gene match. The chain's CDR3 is CASSLMAGGNTEAFF. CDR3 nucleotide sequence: TGTGCCAGCAGCTTAATGGCAGGGGGGAACACTGAAGCTTTCTTT.

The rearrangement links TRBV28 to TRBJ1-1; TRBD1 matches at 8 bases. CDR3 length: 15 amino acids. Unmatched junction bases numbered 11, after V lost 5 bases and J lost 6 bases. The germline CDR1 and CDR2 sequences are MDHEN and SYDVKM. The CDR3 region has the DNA TGTGCCAGCAGTCCGGACAGGGACCGAAGGCCTGAAGCTTTCTTT. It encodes CASSPDRDRRPEAFF.

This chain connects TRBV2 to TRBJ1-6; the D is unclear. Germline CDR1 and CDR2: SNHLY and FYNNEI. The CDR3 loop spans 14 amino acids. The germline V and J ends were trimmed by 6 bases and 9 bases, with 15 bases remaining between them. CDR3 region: CASRESGRSSPLHF. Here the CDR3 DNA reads TGTGCCAGCAGAGAGTCGGGGAGGAGTTCACCCCTCCACTTT.

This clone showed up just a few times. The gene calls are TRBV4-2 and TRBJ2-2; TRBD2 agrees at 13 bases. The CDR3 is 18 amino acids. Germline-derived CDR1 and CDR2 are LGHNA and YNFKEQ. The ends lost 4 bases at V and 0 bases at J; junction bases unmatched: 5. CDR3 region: CASSLRTSGGANTGELFF. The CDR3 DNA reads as TGTGCCAGCAGCCTACGGACTAGCGGGGGCGCGAACACCGGGGAGCTGTTTTTT.

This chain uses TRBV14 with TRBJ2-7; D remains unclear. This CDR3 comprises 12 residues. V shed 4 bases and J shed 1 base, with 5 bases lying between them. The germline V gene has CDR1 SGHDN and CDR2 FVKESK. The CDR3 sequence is CASSPGSYEQYF. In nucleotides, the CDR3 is TGTGCCAGCAGCCCAGGATCCTACGAGCAGTACTTC.

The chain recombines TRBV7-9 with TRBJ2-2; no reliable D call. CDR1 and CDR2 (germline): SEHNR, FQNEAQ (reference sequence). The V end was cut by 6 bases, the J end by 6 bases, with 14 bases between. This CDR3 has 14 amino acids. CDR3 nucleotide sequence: TGTGCCAGCAGTTCTTATCAGGTTGCCGGGGAGCTGTTTTTT. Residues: CASSSYQVAGELFF.

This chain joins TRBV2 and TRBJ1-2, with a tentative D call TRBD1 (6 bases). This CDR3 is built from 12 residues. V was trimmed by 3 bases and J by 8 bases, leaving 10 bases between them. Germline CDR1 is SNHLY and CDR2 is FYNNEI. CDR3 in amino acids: CASSESGEGYTF. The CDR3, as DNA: TGTGCCAGCAGTGAGTCAGGGGAAGGCTACACCTTC. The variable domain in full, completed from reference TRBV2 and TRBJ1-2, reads EPEVTQTPSHQVTQMGQEVILRCVPISNHLYFYWYRQILGQKVEFLVSFYNNEISEKSEIFDDQFSVERPDGSNFTLKIRSTKLEDSAMYFCASSESGEGYTFGSGTRLTVV.